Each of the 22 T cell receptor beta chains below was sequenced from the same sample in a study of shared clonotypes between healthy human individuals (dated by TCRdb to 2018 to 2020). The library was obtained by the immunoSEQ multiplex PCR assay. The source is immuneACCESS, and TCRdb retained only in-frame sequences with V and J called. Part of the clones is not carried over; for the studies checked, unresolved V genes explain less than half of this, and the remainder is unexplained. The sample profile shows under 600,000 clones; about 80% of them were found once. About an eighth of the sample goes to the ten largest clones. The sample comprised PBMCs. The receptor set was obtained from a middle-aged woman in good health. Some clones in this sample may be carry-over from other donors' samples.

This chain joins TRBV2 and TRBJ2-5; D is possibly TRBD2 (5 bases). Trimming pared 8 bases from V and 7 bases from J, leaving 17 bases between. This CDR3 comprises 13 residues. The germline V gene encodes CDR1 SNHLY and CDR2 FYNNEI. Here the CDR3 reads CASCTDGVSTQYF. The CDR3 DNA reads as TGTGCCAGCTGTACAGACGGGGTGTCGACCCAGTACTTC.

CDR3 residues: CASSRGQSNQPQHF. CDR3 nucleotide sequence: TGTGCCAGCAGTAGAGGACAGAGCAATCAGCCCCAGCATTTT. The gene calls are TRBV2 and TRBJ1-5; possible D gene TRBD1, 6 bases. The CDR3 covers 14 residues. CDR1 is SNHLY and CDR2 is FYNNEI in the germline V gene. V was trimmed by 5 bases and J by 1 base, leaving 9 bases between them.

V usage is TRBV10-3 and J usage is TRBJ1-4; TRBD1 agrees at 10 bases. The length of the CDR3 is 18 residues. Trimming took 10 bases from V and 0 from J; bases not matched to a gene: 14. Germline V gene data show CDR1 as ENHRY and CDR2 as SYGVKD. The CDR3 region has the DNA TGTGCCACCCACGCTGGGACCGGGACAGGGGCAACTAATGAAAAACTGTTTTTT. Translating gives CATHAGTGTGATNEKLFF.

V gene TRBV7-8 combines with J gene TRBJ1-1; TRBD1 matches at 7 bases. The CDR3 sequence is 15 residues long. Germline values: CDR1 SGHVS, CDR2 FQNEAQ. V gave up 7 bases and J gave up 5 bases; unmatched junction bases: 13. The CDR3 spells CASIPTGQANTEAFF. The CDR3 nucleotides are TGTGCCAGCATCCCTACCGGACAGGCGAATACTGAAGCTTTCTTT.

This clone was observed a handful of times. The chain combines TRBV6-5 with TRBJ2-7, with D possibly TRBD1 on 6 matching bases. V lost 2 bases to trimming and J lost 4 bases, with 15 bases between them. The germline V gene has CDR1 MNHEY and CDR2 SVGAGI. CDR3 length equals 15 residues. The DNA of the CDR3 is TGTGCCAGCAGTTACGGAACAGGGAACCTATACGAGCAGTACTTC. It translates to CASSYGTGNLYEQYF.

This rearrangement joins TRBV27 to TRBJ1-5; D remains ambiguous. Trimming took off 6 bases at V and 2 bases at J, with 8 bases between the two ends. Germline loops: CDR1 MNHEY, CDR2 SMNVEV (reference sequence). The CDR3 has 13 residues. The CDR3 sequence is CASSLDRNQPQHF. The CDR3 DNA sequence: TGTGCCAGCAGCCTAGATCGCAATCAGCCCCAGCATTTT.

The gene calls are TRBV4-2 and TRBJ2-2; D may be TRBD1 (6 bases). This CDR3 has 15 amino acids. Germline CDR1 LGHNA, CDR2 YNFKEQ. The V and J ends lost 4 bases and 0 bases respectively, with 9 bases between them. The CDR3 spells CASSPRTANTGELFF. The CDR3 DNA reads TGTGCCAGCAGCCCTAGGACAGCGAACACCGGGGAGCTGTTTTTT.

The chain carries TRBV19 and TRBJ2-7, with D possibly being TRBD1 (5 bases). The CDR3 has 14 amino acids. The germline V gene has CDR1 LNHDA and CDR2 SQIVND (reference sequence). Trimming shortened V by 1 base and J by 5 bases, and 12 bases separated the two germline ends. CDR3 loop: CASSIGQGINEQYF. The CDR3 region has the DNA TGTGCCAGTAGTATAGGCCAGGGTATCAACGAGCAGTACTTC.

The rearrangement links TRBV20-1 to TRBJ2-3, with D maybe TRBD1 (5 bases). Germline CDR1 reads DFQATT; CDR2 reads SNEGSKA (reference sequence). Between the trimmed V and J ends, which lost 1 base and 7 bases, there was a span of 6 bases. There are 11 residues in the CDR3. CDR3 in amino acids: CSARGQNTQYF. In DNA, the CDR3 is TGCAGTGCTAGAGGACAGAATACGCAGTATTTT.

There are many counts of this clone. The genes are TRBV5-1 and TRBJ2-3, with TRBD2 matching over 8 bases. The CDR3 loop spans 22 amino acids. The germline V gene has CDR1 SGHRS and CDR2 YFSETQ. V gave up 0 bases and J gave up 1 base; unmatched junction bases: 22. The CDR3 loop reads CASSLGQVRGVLSGRGTDTQYF. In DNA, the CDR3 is TGCGCCAGCAGCTTGGGGCAGGTCCGGGGTGTATTAAGCGGGAGAGGCACAGATACGCAGTATTTT.

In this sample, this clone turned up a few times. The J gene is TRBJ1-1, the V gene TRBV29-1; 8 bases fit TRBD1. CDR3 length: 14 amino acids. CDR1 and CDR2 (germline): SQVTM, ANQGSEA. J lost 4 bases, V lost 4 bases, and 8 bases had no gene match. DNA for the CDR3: TGCAGCGTTGGGACGACAGGGGTTAGCACTGAAGCTTTCTTT. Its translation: CSVGTTGVSTEAFF.

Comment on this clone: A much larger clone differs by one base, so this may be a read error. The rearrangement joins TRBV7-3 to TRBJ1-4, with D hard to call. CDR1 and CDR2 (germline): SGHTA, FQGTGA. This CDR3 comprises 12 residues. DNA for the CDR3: TGTGCCAGCAGCTCCCCGGGCGAAAAACCGTTTTTT. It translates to CASSSPGEKPFF.

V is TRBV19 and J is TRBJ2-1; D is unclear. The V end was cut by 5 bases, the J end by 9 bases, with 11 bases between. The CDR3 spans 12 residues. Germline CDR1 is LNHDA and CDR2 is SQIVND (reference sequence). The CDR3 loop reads CASSPGLGEQFF. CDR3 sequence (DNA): TGTGCCAGTAGTCCCGGGTTGGGTGAGCAGTTCTTC.

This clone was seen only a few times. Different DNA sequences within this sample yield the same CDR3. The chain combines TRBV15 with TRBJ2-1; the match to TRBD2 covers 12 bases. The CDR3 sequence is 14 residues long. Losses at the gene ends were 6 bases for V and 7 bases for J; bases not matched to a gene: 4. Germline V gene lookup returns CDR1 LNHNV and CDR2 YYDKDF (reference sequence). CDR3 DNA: TGTGCCACCAGTCTAGCGGGAGGGTCAAATGAGCAGTTCTTC. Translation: CATSLAGGSNEQFF.

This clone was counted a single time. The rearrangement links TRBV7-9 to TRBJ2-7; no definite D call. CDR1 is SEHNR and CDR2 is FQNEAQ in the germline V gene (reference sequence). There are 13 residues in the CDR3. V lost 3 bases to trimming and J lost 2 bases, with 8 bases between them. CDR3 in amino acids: CASSLGRTYEQYF. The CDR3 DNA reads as TGTGCCAGCAGCTTGGGTAGGACCTACGAGCAGTACTTC.

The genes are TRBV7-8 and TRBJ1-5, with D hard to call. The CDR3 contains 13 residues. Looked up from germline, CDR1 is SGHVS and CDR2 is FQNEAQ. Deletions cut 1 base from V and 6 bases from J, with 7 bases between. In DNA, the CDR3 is TGTGCCAGCAGCTTAGAGTTTGGTCAGCCCCAGCATTTT. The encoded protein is CASSLEFGQPQHF.

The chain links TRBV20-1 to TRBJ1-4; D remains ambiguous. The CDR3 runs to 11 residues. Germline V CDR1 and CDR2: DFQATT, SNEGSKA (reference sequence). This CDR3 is CMTRYNEKLFF. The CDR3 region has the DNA TGCATGACCAGATATAATGAAAAACTGTTTTTT.

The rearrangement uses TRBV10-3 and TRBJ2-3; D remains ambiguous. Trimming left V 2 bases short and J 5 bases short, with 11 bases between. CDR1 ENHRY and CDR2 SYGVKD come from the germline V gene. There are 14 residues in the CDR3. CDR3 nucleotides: TGTGCCATCAGTGAGGGGCCAGCGAAAGATACGCAGTATTTT. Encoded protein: CAISEGPAKDTQYF.

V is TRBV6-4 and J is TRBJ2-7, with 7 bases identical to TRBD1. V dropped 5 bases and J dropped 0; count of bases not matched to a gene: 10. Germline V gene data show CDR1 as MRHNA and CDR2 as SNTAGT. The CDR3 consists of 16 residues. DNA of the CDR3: TGTGCCAGCAGTTACGGGACCCCAGGGGGCTCCTACGAGCAGTACTTC. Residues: CASSYGTPGGSYEQYF.

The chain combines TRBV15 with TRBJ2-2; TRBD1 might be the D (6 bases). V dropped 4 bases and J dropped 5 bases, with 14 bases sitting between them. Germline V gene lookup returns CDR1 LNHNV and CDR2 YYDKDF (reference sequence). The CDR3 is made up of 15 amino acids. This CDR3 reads CATSNRDTRTGELFF. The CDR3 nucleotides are TGTGCCACCAGCAACCGGGACACTAGAACCGGGGAGCTGTTTTTT. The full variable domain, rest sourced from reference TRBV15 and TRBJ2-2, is DAMVIQNPRYQVTQFGKPVTLSCSQTLNHNVMYWYQQKSSQAPKLLFHYYDKDFNNEADTPDNFQSRRPNTSFCFLDIRSPGLGDTAMYLCATSNRDTRTGELFFGEGSRLTVL.

For the CDR3, the DNA is TGCGCCAGCACGCAGGGGGCCGGGGAGACCCAGTACTTC. Its protein product is CASTQGAGETQYF. The chain uses TRBV5-1 and TRBJ2-5, with TRBD1 matching 8 bases. The length of the CDR3 is 13 residues. Germline trimming cut 6 bases from V and 5 bases from J; bases unmatched to any gene: 6. Germline loops: CDR1 SGHRS, CDR2 YFSETQ.

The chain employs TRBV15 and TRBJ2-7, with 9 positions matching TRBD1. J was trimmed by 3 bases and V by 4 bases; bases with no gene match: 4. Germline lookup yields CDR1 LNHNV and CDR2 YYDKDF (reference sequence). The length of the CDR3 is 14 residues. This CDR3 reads CATSNRDRVYEQYF. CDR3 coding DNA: TGTGCCACCAGCAACCGGGACAGGGTCTACGAGCAGTACTTC.